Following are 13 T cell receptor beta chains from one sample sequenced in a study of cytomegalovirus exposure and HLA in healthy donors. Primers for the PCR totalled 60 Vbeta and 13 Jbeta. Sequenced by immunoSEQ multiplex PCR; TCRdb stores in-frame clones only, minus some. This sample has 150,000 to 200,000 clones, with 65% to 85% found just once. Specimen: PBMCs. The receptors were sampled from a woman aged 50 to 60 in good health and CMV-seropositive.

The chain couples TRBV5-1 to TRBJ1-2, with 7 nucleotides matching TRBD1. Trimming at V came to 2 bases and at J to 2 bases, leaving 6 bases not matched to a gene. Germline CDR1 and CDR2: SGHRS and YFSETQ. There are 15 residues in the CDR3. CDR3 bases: TGCGCCAGCAGCTTAGACAGGGCCTCAAACTATGGCTACACCTTC. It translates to CASSLDRASNYGYTF.

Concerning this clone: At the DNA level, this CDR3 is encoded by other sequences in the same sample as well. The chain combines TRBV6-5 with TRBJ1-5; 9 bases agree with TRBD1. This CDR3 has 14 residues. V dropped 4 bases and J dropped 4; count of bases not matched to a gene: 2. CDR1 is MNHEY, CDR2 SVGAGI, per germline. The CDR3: CASSSGQGNQPQHF. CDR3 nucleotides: TGTGCCAGCAGTTCGGGACAGGGAAATCAGCCCCAGCATTTT.

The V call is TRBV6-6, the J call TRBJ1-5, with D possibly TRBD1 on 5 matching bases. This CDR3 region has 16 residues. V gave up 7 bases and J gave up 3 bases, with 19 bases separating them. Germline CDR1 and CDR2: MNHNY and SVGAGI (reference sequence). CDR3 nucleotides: TGTGCCAGCACCAACCTCCTAGAGGGACTCAATCAGCCCCAGCATTTT. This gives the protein CASTNLLEGLNQPQHF.

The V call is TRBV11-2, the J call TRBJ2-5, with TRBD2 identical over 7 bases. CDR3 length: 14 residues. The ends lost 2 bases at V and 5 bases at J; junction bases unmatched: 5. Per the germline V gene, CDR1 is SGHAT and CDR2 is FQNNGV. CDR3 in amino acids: CASSLIGEGETQYF. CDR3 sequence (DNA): TGTGCCAGCAGCTTAATCGGGGAGGGGGAGACCCAGTACTTC. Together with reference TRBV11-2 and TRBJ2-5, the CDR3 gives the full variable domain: EAGVAQSPRYKIIEKRQSVAFWCNPISGHATLYWYQQILGQGPKLLIQFQNNGVVDDSQLPKDRFSAERLKGVDSTLKIQPAKLEDSAVYLCASSLIGEGETQYFGPGTRLLVL.

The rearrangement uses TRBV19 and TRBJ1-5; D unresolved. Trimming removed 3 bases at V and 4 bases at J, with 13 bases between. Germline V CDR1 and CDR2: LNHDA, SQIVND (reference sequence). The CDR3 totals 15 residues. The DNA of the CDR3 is TGTGCCAGTAGTATCTTACGGGGTGGTAATCAGCCCCAGCATTTT. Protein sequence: CASSILRGGNQPQHF.

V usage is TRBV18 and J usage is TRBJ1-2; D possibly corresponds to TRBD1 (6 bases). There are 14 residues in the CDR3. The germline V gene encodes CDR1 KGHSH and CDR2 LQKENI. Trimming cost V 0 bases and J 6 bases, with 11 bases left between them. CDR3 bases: TGTGCCAGCTCACCACCCAGGGGCACGGATGGCTACACCTTC. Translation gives CASSPPRGTDGYTF.

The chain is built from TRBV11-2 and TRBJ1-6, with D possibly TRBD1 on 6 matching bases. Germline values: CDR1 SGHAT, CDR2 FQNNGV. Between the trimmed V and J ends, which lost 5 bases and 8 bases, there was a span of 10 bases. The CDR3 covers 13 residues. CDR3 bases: TGTGCCAGCAGCACGGACAGTTATTCACCCCTCCACTTT. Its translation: CASSTDSYSPLHF.

CDR3 sequence reads: CASSIQGDANEKLFF. CDR3 sequence (DNA): TGCGCCAGCAGCATCCAGGGGGATGCTAATGAAAAACTGTTTTTT. The V and J genes are TRBV5-1 and TRBJ1-4, with TRBD1 identical over 7 bases. CDR1 is SGHRS, CDR2 YFSETQ, per germline. The V and J ends lost 4 bases and 3 bases, in that order; junction bases with no gene match: 6. The CDR3 sequence is 15 residues long.

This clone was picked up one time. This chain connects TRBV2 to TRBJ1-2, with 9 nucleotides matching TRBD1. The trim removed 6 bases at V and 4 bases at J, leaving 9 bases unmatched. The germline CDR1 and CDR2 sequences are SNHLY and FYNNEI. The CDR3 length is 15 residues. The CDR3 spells CASSRDRADVYGYTF. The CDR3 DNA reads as TGTGCCAGCAGCCGGGACAGGGCAGATGTCTATGGCTACACCTTC.

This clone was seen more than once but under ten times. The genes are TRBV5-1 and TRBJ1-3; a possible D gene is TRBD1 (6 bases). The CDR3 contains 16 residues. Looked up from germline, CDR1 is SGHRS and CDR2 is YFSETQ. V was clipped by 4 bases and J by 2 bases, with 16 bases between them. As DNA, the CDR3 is TGCGCCAGCAGCCCTGGGGGCAGCTCAACTGGAAACACCATATATTTT. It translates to CASSPGGSSTGNTIYF. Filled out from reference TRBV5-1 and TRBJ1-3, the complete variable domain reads KAGVTQTPRYLIKTRGQQVTLSCSPISGHRSVSWYQQTPGQGLQFLFEYFSETQRNKGNFPGRFSGRQFSNSRSEMNVSTLELGDSALYLCASSPGGSSTGNTIYFGEGSWLTVV.

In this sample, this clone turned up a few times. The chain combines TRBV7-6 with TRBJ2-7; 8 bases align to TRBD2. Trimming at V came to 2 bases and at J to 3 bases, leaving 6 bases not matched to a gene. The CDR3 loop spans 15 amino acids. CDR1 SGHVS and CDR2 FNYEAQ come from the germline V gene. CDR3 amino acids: CASSLRLAGLYEQYF. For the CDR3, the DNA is TGTGCCAGCAGCTTAAGGCTAGCGGGCCTCTACGAGCAGTACTTC.

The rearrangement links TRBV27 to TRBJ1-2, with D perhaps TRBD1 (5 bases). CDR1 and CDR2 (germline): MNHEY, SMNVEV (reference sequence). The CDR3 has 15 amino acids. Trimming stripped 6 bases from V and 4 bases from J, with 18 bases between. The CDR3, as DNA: TGTGCCAGCAGCCTATGGTCGGGGGGTGTCTATGGCTACACCTTC. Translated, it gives CASSLWSGGVYGYTF.

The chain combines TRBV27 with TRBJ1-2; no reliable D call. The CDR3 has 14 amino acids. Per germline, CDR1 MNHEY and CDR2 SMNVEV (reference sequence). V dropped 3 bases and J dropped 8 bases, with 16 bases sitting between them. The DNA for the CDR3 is TGTGCCAGCAGTTTGGCAGGTTTAGGAGGCGGCTACACCTTC. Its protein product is CASSLAGLGGGYTF.